This record looks at one T cell receptor (beta chain) sequence and its context. The antigen is not known. The data are from a study of CD4 T cells in relation to SARS-CoV-2 and coronaviruses. Germline V CDR1 and CDR2: MNHNS, SASEGT. CDR3 length: 16 amino acids. V dropped 2 bases and J dropped 2 bases, with 13 bases sitting between them. The data were produced by immunoSEQ multiplex PCR, yet TCRdb's version contains in-frame clones alone and is incomplete. The sample includes 35,000 to 40,000 clones, about three quarters of them seen just once. This receptor was taken from an adult with COVID-19. The sequenced sample consisted of memory CD4+ T cells from PBMCs, cultured in vitro. The chain carries TRBV6-1 and TRBJ2-4, with D unresolved. CDR3 region: CASSESPLHPKNIQYF. CDR3 nucleotide sequence: TGTGCCAGCAGTGAATCCCCCCTGCATCCCAAAAACATTCAGTACTTC.